The 28 T cell receptor beta chains given below trace back to one sample, sequenced in a study of T cell responses to AZD1222 COVID-19 vaccine (dated by TCRdb to the early 2020s). Per the publication, the time point label means: baseline before first vaccination. The library was produced with the immunoSEQ multiplex PCR assay. TCRdb limited this immuneACCESS table to in-frame rearrangements with V and J called. A share of clones is missing; checked studies link under half to unresolved V genes, and the rest is unexplained. A total of 170,000 or so clones appear in this sample, over 75% of them only once. 2.5% to 3% of the sample is taken by the ten largest. The source was peripheral blood, collected on day 0 of AZD1222 vaccination. The receptors shown here come from an adult in good health.

V is TRBV2 and J is TRBJ2-1, with TRBD1 identical over 7 bases. The CDR3 covers 15 residues. V lost 6 bases, J lost 3 bases, and 8 bases stayed unmatched. From germline, CDR1 is SNHLY and CDR2 FYNNEI. The CDR3 protein is CASRPGQDFYNEQFF. CDR3 in DNA: TGTGCCAGCAGACCCGGACAGGACTTCTACAATGAGCAGTTCTTC.

The chain is built from TRBV4-2 and TRBJ2-2; 14 nucleotides align to TRBD2. CDR1 is LGHNA and CDR2 is YNFKEQ in the germline V gene. V was clipped by 3 bases and J by 5 bases; unmatched bases: 5. The length of the CDR3 is 17 residues. In nucleotides, the CDR3 is TGTGCCAGCAGCCATGGGACTAGCGGGGGCGGAACCGGGGAGCTGTTTTTT. Its translation is CASSHGTSGGGTGELFF.

The J gene is TRBJ2-1, the V gene TRBV19; 7 bases fit TRBD1. CDR1 is LNHDA, CDR2 SQIVND, per germline (reference sequence). J gave up 7 bases and V 7 bases, and 10 bases lay outside the gene matches. The CDR3 sequence is 14 residues long. The CDR3 protein is CASKPGQTVNEQFF. The CDR3 region has the DNA TGTGCCAGTAAACCGGGACAGACTGTAAATGAGCAGTTCTTC.

The gene calls are TRBV3-1 (or the pseudogene TRBV3-2) and TRBJ2-2, with D unclear. Looked up from germline, CDR1 is LGHDT and CDR2 is YNNKEL (reference sequence). This CDR3 has 14 amino acids. V lost 1 base to trimming and J lost 4 bases, with 7 bases between them. The CDR3 DNA reads TGTGCCAGCAGCCAAGGGTGGCCCACCGGGGAGCTGTTTTTT. It is translated as CASSQGWPTGELFF.

The chain joins TRBV9 to TRBJ2-2, with D perhaps matching TRBD1 (6 bases). Germline V lookup: CDR1 SGDLS, CDR2 YYNGEE. Trimming cost V 2 bases and J 7 bases, with 12 bases left between them. CDR3 length: 14 amino acids. CDR3 amino acids: CASSVLGAGGELFF. The CDR3 coding sequence is TGTGCCAGCAGCGTTTTGGGGGCTGGCGGGGAGCTGTTTTTT.

The chain combines TRBV7-3 with TRBJ2-3, with D perhaps matching TRBD2 (6 bases). The CDR3 covers 14 residues. V was shortened by 3 bases and J by 5 bases, with 12 bases between the two germline ends. The V gene's germline CDR1 is SGHTA and CDR2 FQGTGA. The CDR3 region is CASSLKAGRDTQYF. Here the CDR3 DNA reads TGTGCCAGCAGCTTGAAGGCGGGGCGAGATACGCAGTATTTT.

The gene calls are TRBV4-2 and TRBJ2-3, with TRBD2 matching 11 bases. V was clipped by 1 base and J by 4 bases; unmatched bases: 7. The CDR3 covers 17 residues. Germline CDR1 and CDR2: LGHNA and YNFKEQ. The CDR3 reads CASSQVISGGASDTQYF. The DNA of the CDR3 is TGTGCCAGCAGCCAAGTTATTAGCGGGGGGGCCTCAGATACGCAGTATTTT.

The genes are TRBV19 and TRBJ1-4; the D is unclear. This CDR3 region has 13 residues. Germline loops: CDR1 LNHDA, CDR2 SQIVND (reference sequence). The V and J ends lost 6 bases and 7 bases respectively, with 12 bases between them. The CDR3 nucleotides are TGTGCCAGTAGCCTACACCGGGGTGAAAAACTGTTTTTT. It codes for CASSLHRGEKLFF. The variable domain in full, with the rest retrieved from reference TRBV19 and TRBJ1-4, is DGGITQSPKYLFRKEGQNVTLSCEQNLNHDAMYWYRQDPGQGLRLIYYSQIVNDFQKGDIAEGYSVSREKKESFPLTVTSAQKNPTAFYLCASSLHRGEKLFFGSGTQLSVL.

CDR3 sequence reads: CASSLSPGSQETQYF. The DNA for the CDR3 is TGTGCCAGCAGCTTAAGTCCAGGCAGCCAAGAGACCCAGTACTTC. The chain employs TRBV5-4 and TRBJ2-5; D gene uncertain. CDR3 length: 15 amino acids. Looked up from germline, CDR1 is SGHNT and CDR2 is YYREEE (reference sequence). Trimming left V 2 bases short and J 1 base short, with 12 bases between.

This chain connects TRBV11-2 to TRBJ2-6, with 9 nucleotides matching TRBD1. V lost 5 bases and J lost 0; bases outside the gene matches: 11. The CDR3 runs 19 residues. Per the germline V gene, CDR1 is SGHAT and CDR2 is FQNNGV. CDR3 bases: TGTGCCAGCAGCATCACACCGGGACAGGGCAGCTCTGGGGCCAACGTCCTGACTTTC. Protein sequence: CASSITPGQGSSGANVLTF.

This clone was recorded only once. The rearrangement links TRBV28 to TRBJ1-2; D is ambiguous. The V end lost 5 bases, the J end lost 4 bases, and 14 bases lay between the germline ends. Per the germline V gene, CDR1 is MDHEN and CDR2 is SYDVKM. CDR3 size: 14 residues. The CDR3 loop is CASSHSTNAYGYTF. The CDR3 DNA is TGTGCCAGCAGTCACTCGACAAACGCCTATGGCTACACCTTC.

The chain uses TRBV7-9 and TRBJ2-1, with TRBD2 matching over 7 bases. Germline CDR1 SEHNR, CDR2 FQNEAQ (reference sequence). The CDR3 spans 16 residues. Trimming cost V 5 bases and J 4 bases; bases outside gene matches: 11. The CDR3 loop is CASSLFGGGKYNEQFF. The CDR3 bases are TGTGCCAGCAGCCTTTTTGGGGGGGGAAAGTACAATGAGCAGTTCTTC.

The chain links TRBV5-1 to TRBJ2-4; D gene uncertain. V was shortened by 3 bases and J by 9 bases, with 13 bases between the two germline ends. CDR1 SGHRS and CDR2 YFSETQ come from the germline V gene. The CDR3 contains 13 residues. The CDR3 coding sequence is TGCGCCAGCAGCTCCCAACTACGGTCCATTCAGTACTTC. Its translation is CASSSQLRSIQYF.

The chain recombines TRBV7-9 with TRBJ1-2, with 8 bases fitting TRBD1. With V trimmed by 0 bases and J by 4 bases, 4 bases remained unmatched. The CDR3 is made up of 15 amino acids. The germline CDR1 and CDR2 sequences are SEHNR and FQNEAQ (reference sequence). The CDR3: CASSLAGDRPYGYTF. The CDR3, as DNA: TGTGCCAGCAGCTTAGCGGGGGACAGGCCCTATGGCTACACCTTC.

In its sample, this clone was seen once. This chain links TRBV12-3 or TRBV12-4 with TRBJ1-1; TRBD1 is a possible D gene (6 bases). V was cut by 3 bases and J by 11 bases, with 16 bases left in between. This CDR3 contains 13 residues. CDR3 sequence reads: CASSLAGDGKAFF. DNA for the CDR3: TGTGCCAGCAGTTTGGCAGGGGACGGTAAGGCTTTCTTT.

V is TRBV7-8 and J is TRBJ1-2; no clear D gene. The ends were cut back, 2 bases at V and 6 bases at J, with 10 bases in the middle. The length of the CDR3 is 13 residues. CDR1 and CDR2 from the germline V gene are SGHVS and FQNEAQ. DNA for the CDR3: TGTGCCAGCAGCTTACGGCCAAGTGATGGCTACACCTTC. This sequence encodes CASSLRPSDGYTF.

The V and J genes are TRBV25-1 and TRBJ1-4, with TRBD1 matching over 8 bases. Germline assignment: CDR1 MGHDK and CDR2 SYGVNS. V dropped 6 bases and J dropped 8; count of bases not matched to a gene: 8. This CDR3 is built from 14 residues. CDR3 sequence: CASSLTGAREKLFF. DNA for the CDR3: TGTGCCAGCAGCCTGACAGGGGCGAGAGAAAAACTGTTTTTT.

This rearrangement joins TRBV7-8 to TRBJ1-6, with no clear D. This CDR3 region has 15 residues. V shed 5 bases and J shed 8 bases, with 16 bases lying between them. CDR1 and CDR2 from the germline V gene are SGHVS and FQNEAQ. The CDR3 sequence is CASSPMTPEDSPLHF. In DNA form, the CDR3 reads TGTGCCAGCAGCCCCATGACACCTGAGGATTCACCCCTCCACTTT.

This chain connects TRBV5-4 to TRBJ2-7, with 13 bases identical to TRBD2. Germline V gives CDR1 SGHNT, CDR2 YYREEE (reference sequence). The V and J ends lost 0 bases and 0 bases, in that order; junction bases with no gene match: 3. The CDR3 is 17 residues long. CDR3 protein: CASSLDRTSGGSYEQYF. The CDR3 DNA follows: TGTGCCAGCAGCTTGGATAGGACTAGCGGGGGCTCCTACGAGCAGTACTTC.

This clone was observed a few times. The chain carries TRBV13 and TRBJ2-6; TRBD2 matches at 12 bases. V lost 2 bases and J lost 4; bases outside the gene matches: 12. Germline V gene lookup returns CDR1 PRHDT and CDR2 FYEKMQ (reference sequence). The CDR3 has 20 residues. CDR3 residues: CASSLHPPLAGGPGANVLTF. The CDR3 DNA reads TGTGCCAGCAGCTTACACCCCCCTCTAGCGGGGGGGCCCGGGGCCAACGTCCTGACTTTC.

This chain links TRBV6-2 or TRBV6-3 with TRBJ2-5, with TRBD1 matching over 9 bases. Per the germline V gene, CDR1 is MNHEY and CDR2 is SVGEGT. The V and J ends lost 6 bases and 5 bases, in that order; junction bases with no gene match: 4. The CDR3 spans 13 residues. In DNA, the CDR3 is TGTGCCAGCAGCAACAGGGGGCGGGAGACCCAGTACTTC. Translation gives CASSNRGRETQYF.

This chain joins TRBV7-3 and TRBJ2-2, with D possibly TRBD2 on 6 matching bases. The V end was cut by 4 bases, the J end by 2 bases, with 11 bases between. In germline, CDR1 is SGHTA, CDR2 FQGTGA. The CDR3 spans 15 residues. CDR3 loop: CASSSLGLNTGELFF. The CDR3 DNA follows: TGTGCCAGCAGCTCACTAGGACTAAACACCGGGGAGCTGTTTTTT.

The chain has TRBV6-1 and TRBJ1-6; D is ambiguous. Trimming removed 3 bases at V and 5 bases at J, with 14 bases between. From germline, CDR1 is MNHNS and CDR2 SASEGT. This CDR3 region has 16 residues. The CDR3 is CASSDELGRHNSPLHF. In nucleotides, the CDR3 is TGTGCCAGCAGTGATGAGTTAGGGAGGCATAATTCACCCCTCCACTTT.

The chain combines TRBV6-2 or TRBV6-3 with TRBJ2-7, with D tentatively TRBD1 or TRBD2 (6 bases each). Looked up from germline, CDR1 is MNHEY and CDR2 is SVGEGT. Trimming took off 6 bases at V and 3 bases at J, with 15 bases between the two ends. The CDR3 is 14 residues long. CDR3: CASSRGGLNYEQYF. CDR3 nucleotide sequence: TGTGCCAGCAGCCGAGGGGGACTTAACTACGAGCAGTACTTC.

This sequence joins TRBV7-9 and TRBJ2-5; D is possibly TRBD1 (6 bases). Per germline, CDR1 SEHNR and CDR2 FQNEAQ (reference sequence). Deletions cut 0 bases from V and 7 bases from J, with 15 bases between. The CDR3 extends over 15 amino acids. The CDR3 is CASSLADRTHSTQYF. The CDR3 nucleotides are TGTGCCAGCAGCTTAGCTGACAGGACTCACTCGACCCAGTACTTC.

The chain joins TRBV7-6 to TRBJ1-3; D is possibly TRBD1 (6 bases). This CDR3 is 16 amino acids long. Looked up from germline, CDR1 is SGHVS and CDR2 is FNYEAQ. The V end lost 0 bases, the J end lost 2 bases, and 11 bases lay between the germline ends. CDR3 DNA sequence: TGTGCCAGCAGCTTAGCCGTGGCAGGGGCTGGAAACACCATATATTTT. Residues: CASSLAVAGAGNTIYF.

The chain couples TRBV19 to TRBJ2-7, with TRBD1 matching 7 bases. Losses at the gene ends were 5 bases for V and 2 bases for J; bases not matched to a gene: 6. The CDR3 runs 14 residues. CDR1 and CDR2 from the germline V gene are LNHDA and SQIVND (reference sequence). The CDR3 DNA sequence: TGTGCCAGTAGTCCGGGACAGAACCCCTACGAGCAGTACTTC. Its translation: CASSPGQNPYEQYF. The variable domain in full, with the rest retrieved from reference TRBV19 and TRBJ2-7, is DGGITQSPKYLFRKEGQNVTLSCEQNLNHDAMYWYRQDPGQGLRLIYYSQIVNDFQKGDIAEGYSVSREKKESFPLTVTSAQKNPTAFYLCASSPGQNPYEQYFGPGTRLTVT.

V and J are TRBV6-6 and TRBJ2-7; D might be TRBD2 (5 bases). The CDR3 covers 12 residues. Germline values: CDR1 MNHNY, CDR2 SVGAGI (reference sequence). The V end was cut by 7 bases, the J end by 3 bases, with 10 bases between. The CDR3 DNA follows: TGTGCCAGCAAGGACTCATTCTACGAGCAGTACTTC. This gives the protein CASKDSFYEQYF.